The next 21 T cell receptor beta chains were all read from a single sample in a study of response to subunit inactivated influenza vaccine. TCRdb redid the calling of the RT-PCR reads with MiXCR, one entry per CDR3 protein. The sample holds 500,000 to 550,000 distinct CDR3 sequences, under 30% seen once. Another study also made use of these data, one on T cells expressing NK-cell markers. That investigation notes: It was by 5'RACE template switching with UMIs that TCR beta cDNA was made.

The specimen was CD4+ T cells sorted from PBMCs, collected about 13 days after vaccination. The source is a man aged 50-60 years who received an inactivated influenza vaccine.

The chain carries TRBV20-1 and TRBJ2-5; D ambiguous. Looked up from germline, CDR1 is DFQATT and CDR2 is SNEGSKA (reference sequence). Trimming removed 0 bases at V and 4 bases at J, with 12 bases between. This CDR3 spans 14 amino acids. In nucleotides, the CDR3 is TGCAGTGCTAGAGATCCCATGTCGGTAGAGACCCAGTACTTC. Translating gives CSARDPMSVETQYF.

This clonotype was observed a few times. The rearrangement joins TRBV6-2 or TRBV6-3 to TRBJ2-7, with 9 bases matching TRBD2. This CDR3 has 15 amino acids. Germline V CDR1 and CDR2: MNHEY, SVGEGT. V dropped 7 bases and J dropped 0; count of bases not matched to a gene: 7. The CDR3 DNA sequence: TGTGCCAGCAAGAGGCTAGCGGGATCCTCCTACGAGCAGTACTTC. Its translation: CASKRLAGSSYEQYF.

The genes are TRBV3-1 and TRBJ1-1; 7 bases map to TRBD1. Germline CDR1 is LGHDT and CDR2 is YNNKEL (reference sequence). This CDR3 is built from 15 residues. The J segment lost 4 bases and the V segment lost 4 bases, leaving 9 bases of the junction unmatched. CDR3 residues: CASSPTGADGTEAFF. CDR3 sequence (DNA): TGTGCCAGCAGCCCCACAGGGGCAGACGGCACTGAAGCTTTCTTT.

This chain joins TRBV5-1 and TRBJ2-5, with 7 nucleotides matching TRBD2. The CDR3 is 14 residues long. With 3 bases clipped from V and 5 bases from J, the junction kept 7 bases outside the gene matches. Germline CDR1 is SGHRS and CDR2 is YFSETQ. The CDR3 reads CASSSSGVDETQYF. CDR3 bases: TGCGCCAGCAGCTCCAGCGGGGTCGACGAGACCCAGTACTTC.

The chain uses TRBV6-6 and TRBJ1-1; TRBD1 aligns across 8 bases. Germline V gives CDR1 MNHNY, CDR2 SVGAGI (reference sequence). V shed 6 bases and J 1 base; nucleotides not matched to a gene: 1. This CDR3 spans 13 amino acids. The CDR3 protein is CASRGQANTEAFF. The CDR3 bases are TGTGCCAGCAGGGGACAGGCGAACACTGAAGCTTTCTTT.

The chain joins TRBV5-4 to TRBJ1-2; possible D gene TRBD1, 6 bases. Trimming took off 4 bases at V and 4 bases at J, with 14 bases between the two ends. The CDR3 spans 14 residues. CDR1 and CDR2 from the germline V gene are SGHNT and YYREEE (reference sequence). The CDR3 loop reads CASSVEGGGYGYTF. The CDR3 region has the DNA TGTGCCAGCAGCGTCGAGGGGGGAGGCTATGGCTACACCTTC.

This chain connects TRBV20-1 to TRBJ2-3, with TRBD2 matching 12 bases. With V trimmed by 6 bases and J by 0 bases, 4 bases remained unmatched. This CDR3 is built from 15 residues. Looked up from germline, CDR1 is DFQATT and CDR2 is SNEGSKA (reference sequence). CDR3 DNA: TGCAGTGCCCGACTAGCGGGAGAGAGCACAGATACGCAGTATTTT. Its protein is CSARLAGESTDTQYF.

This rearrangement joins TRBV2 to TRBJ2-2, with D tentatively TRBD1 or TRBD2 (5 bases each). V was clipped by 1 base and J by 4 bases, with 10 bases between them. The CDR3 runs to 15 residues. The germline gives CDR1 SNHLY, CDR2 FYNNEI. As DNA, the CDR3 is TGTGCCAGCAGTGAAGTCGGGGCGGGCACCGGGGAGCTGTTTTTT. Translated: CASSEVGAGTGELFF. Supplemented by reference TRBV2 and TRBJ2-2, the full variable domain reads EPEVTQTPSHQVTQMGQEVILRCVPISNHLYFYWYRQILGQKVEFLVSFYNNEISEKSEIFDDQFSVERPDGSNFTLKIRSTKLEDSAMYFCASSEVGAGTGELFFGEGSRLTVL.

This clonotype was counted a few times. The rearrangement uses TRBV12-3 or TRBV12-4 and TRBJ2-5; tentative D call: TRBD2 (6 bases). There are 14 residues in the CDR3. The V end lost 5 bases, the J end lost 5 bases, and 15 bases lay between the germline ends. In nucleotides, the CDR3 is TGTGCCAGCAGTCCGGTAGCCCGGGGGGAGACCCAGTACTTC. As protein: CASSPVARGETQYF.

In DNA form, the CDR3 reads TGTGCCAGCAGCCCCGTGGCGGGAGTCGGTGAGACCCAGTACTTC. Protein: CASSPVAGVGETQYF. This chain joins TRBV5-6 and TRBJ2-5; 7 bases are shared with TRBD2. Germline CDR1 SGHDT, CDR2 YYEEEE. V was pared by 4 bases and J by 5 bases, with 11 bases of the junction left unmatched. The CDR3 is 15 residues long.

This clonotype was detected a few times. The chain is built from TRBV6-1 and TRBJ2-3; maybe TRBD1 (6 bases). Germline CDR1 MNHNS, CDR2 SASEGT. Trimming took off 6 bases at V and 12 bases at J, with 19 bases between the two ends. CDR3 size: 13 residues. For the CDR3, the DNA is TGTGCCAGCAGACAGGGAATTTCCACCGTCCAGTATTTT. Protein: CASRQGISTVQYF.

This clonotype was detected only a few times. The chain combines TRBV7-8 with TRBJ1-5, with TRBD1 matching over 8 bases. V lost 8 bases to trimming and J lost 4 bases; unmatched junction nucleotides: 7. This CDR3 comprises 14 residues. Germline V gene sequence: CDR1 SGHVS, CDR2 FQNEAQ. CDR3 region: CASGTGGANQPQHF. DNA of the CDR3: TGTGCCAGCGGAACAGGGGGGGCTAATCAGCCCCAGCATTTT. Based on the CDR3 plus reference TRBV7-8 and TRBJ1-5, the full variable domain is GAGVSQSPRYKVAKRGQDVALRCDPISGHVSLFWYQQALGQGPEFLTYFQNEAQLDKSGLPSDRFFAERPEGSVSTLKIQRTQQEDSAVYLCASGTGGANQPQHFGDGTRLSIL.

The table lists this clonotype with a few counts. This sequence joins TRBV6-2 or TRBV6-3 and TRBJ2-1; D is perhaps TRBD1 or TRBD2 (6 bases each). CDR1 and CDR2 (germline): MNHEY, SVGEGT. The V gene lost 2 bases and the J gene lost 6 bases, with 14 bases spanning the gap. This CDR3 contains 15 residues. CDR3 protein: CASSYGGGRLNEQFF. DNA of the CDR3: TGTGCCAGCAGTTACGGTGGGGGGCGTCTCAATGAGCAGTTCTTC.

The sample holds a few counts of this clonotype. The chain employs TRBV12-3 or TRBV12-4 and TRBJ2-7; D gene uncertain. V lost 7 bases, J lost 0 bases, and 16 bases lay in between. This CDR3 has 15 amino acids. As DNA, the CDR3 is TGTGCCAGCACCCGTCCCCCCATGAGCTCCTACGAGCAGTACTTC. Translated, it gives CASTRPPMSSYEQYF.

This clonotype came up once. The chain links TRBV2 to TRBJ2-1, with 7 nucleotides matching TRBD1. Germline V gives CDR1 SNHLY, CDR2 FYNNEI. This CDR3 comprises 15 residues. Losses at the gene ends were 7 bases for V and 2 bases for J; bases not matched to a gene: 8. The CDR3 region has the DNA TGTGCCAGCAATCGTCGACAGGGTACCTACAATGAGCAGTTCTTC. This sequence encodes CASNRRQGTYNEQFF.

This clonotype was detected a few times. As DNA, the CDR3 is TGTGCCAGCAGCCAAACCGGACAGGGGAGGAATGAGCAGTTCTTC. Its translation: CASSQTGQGRNEQFF. The chain employs TRBV4-2 and TRBJ2-1; 9 bases align to TRBD1. J was trimmed by 7 bases and V by 2 bases; bases with no gene match: 6. The CDR3 is made up of 15 amino acids. Looked up from germline, CDR1 is LGHNA and CDR2 is YNFKEQ.

This clonotype was detected a few times. The V gene is TRBV7-2, the J gene TRBJ2-7; no reliable D call. V gave up 1 base and J gave up 1 base, with 8 bases separating them. Germline CDR1 and CDR2: SGHTA and FQGNSA. The CDR3 totals 14 residues. The CDR3 coding sequence is TGTGCCAGCAGCTTAGAGGTCAGATCCTACGAGCAGTACTTC. Its protein is CASSLEVRSYEQYF.

The chain carries TRBV29-1 and TRBJ1-1; weak D call: TRBD1 (5 bases). This CDR3 region has 14 residues. In germline, CDR1 is SQVTM, CDR2 ANQGSEA. Trimming stripped 4 bases from V and 4 bases from J, with 16 bases between. For the CDR3, the DNA is TGCAGCGTTGGTACCCCCAGGGCCTTCACTGAAGCTTTCTTT. Its translation: CSVGTPRAFTEAFF.

The chain combines TRBV6-2 or TRBV6-3 with TRBJ2-3; tentatively, D is TRBD2 (5 bases). Between the trimmed V and J ends, which lost 6 bases and 0 bases, there was a span of 13 bases. The CDR3 totals 15 residues. The germline V gene has CDR1 MNHEY and CDR2 SVGEGT. The CDR3 here is CASSYVGESTDTQYF. The CDR3 DNA sequence: TGTGCCAGCAGCTACGTCGGGGAGAGCACAGATACGCAGTATTTT.

This clonotype occurred many times. The chain is built from TRBV29-1 and TRBJ1-1; D not resolved. Germline V gene sequence: CDR1 SQVTM, CDR2 ANQGSEA. The V end lost 0 bases, the J end lost 4 bases, and 15 bases lay between the germline ends. The CDR3 is made up of 15 amino acids. CDR3 in amino acids: CSVEEDGVRSTEAFF. CDR3 DNA sequence: TGCAGCGTTGAAGAAGACGGGGTGAGGAGCACTGAAGCTTTCTTT. Looking up the rest from reference TRBV29-1 and TRBJ1-1 gives the full variable domain: SAVISQKPSRDICQRGTSLTIQCQVDSQVTMMFWYRQQPGQSLTLIATANQGSEATYESGFVIDKFPISRPNLTFSTLTVSNMSPEDSSIYLCSVEEDGVRSTEAFFGQGTRLTVV.

This clonotype was detected only a few times. The chain carries TRBV5-1 and TRBJ2-6; possible D gene TRBD1, 5 bases. V was cut by 4 bases and J by 2 bases, with 13 bases left in between. Germline assignment: CDR1 SGHRS and CDR2 YFSETQ. This CDR3 has 16 residues. The CDR3 here is CASSQRGPTGANVLTF. Written as DNA, the CDR3 is TGCGCCAGCAGCCAAAGGGGTCCCACTGGGGCCAACGTCCTGACTTTC.